The entry below gives a single TCR beta chain sequence along with its context. TCRdb fed the RT-PCR reads into MiXCR, producing one record per CDR3 protein. The table shows hundreds of thousands of distinct CDR3 sequences, with around 14% occurring only once. This CDR3 is 14 amino acids long. CDR1 is MDHEN, CDR2 SYDVKM, per germline. V was shortened by 7 bases and J by 3 bases, with 13 bases between the two germline ends. This TCR was sampled from a female donor in good health, serving as a healthy control. Sequences were obtained from memory CD4+ T cells from blood. This chain links TRBV28 with TRBJ2-1; a possible D gene is TRBD2 (6 bases). The CDR3 region is CASTEAGNYNEQFF. The CDR3 DNA reads TGTGCCAGCACGGAGGCGGGGAACTACAATGAGCAGTTCTTC.